This T cell receptor (beta chain) was profiled in a study of T cell repertoires in cytomegalovirus infection. Study findings and constraints: Identification of carriers of CMV plus the relevant HLA was achieved through cumulative public TCR beta family frequency.

Turning to this clonotype: The antigen is unknown.

This CDR3 has 13 amino acids. V was pared by 10 bases and J by 4 bases, with 16 bases between. TCRdb processed the reads anew with MiXCR; each CDR3 protein has one entry. Of about 300,000 distinct CDR3 sequences listed, around 25% are singletons. The sequence was collected from a human donor in good health (CMV status not recorded). Some clones in this sample may be carry-over from other donors' samples. The gene calls are TRBV12-3 or TRBV12-4 and TRBJ2-5; tentative D call: TRBD2 (6 bases). The sample comprised PBMCs. CDR3 loop: CATADWGGETQYF. In nucleotides, the CDR3 is TGTGCCACCGCGGATTGGGGAGGAGAGACCCAGTACTTC.